These 16 T cell receptor beta chains came from one sample sequenced in a study of CD8+ T cells in alopecia areata. RNA extraction was followed by reverse transcription into cDNA, which acted as the sequencing template. This table comes from immunoSEQ multiplex PCR, and its TCRdb copy is limited to in-frame clones, with some not included. Of tens of thousands of clones in the sample, 60% to 65% are singletons; the top ten hold 4.5%. In the case of 4 or 5 patients, the CD4+ cells were sorted into CD25+CD127- cells. Sequenced material: CD4+ Tregs sorted from blood. The origin of the receptors is a human donor with alopecia areata.

The chain links TRBV10-2 to TRBJ2-7, with TRBD2 as a possible D gene (7 bases). Germline loops: CDR1 WSHSY, CDR2 SAAADI. V was pared by 4 bases and J by 1 base, with 11 bases between. The CDR3 sequence is 14 residues long. The CDR3 region has the DNA TGCGCCAGCAGTGGCGGGGGCGGGTCCTACGAGCAGTACTTC. Translating it yields CASSGGGGSYEQYF.

This sequence joins TRBV7-2 and TRBJ2-7, with 8 bases lining up with TRBD2. The CDR3 has 17 amino acids. Germline lookup yields CDR1 SGHTA and CDR2 FQGNSA. V was pared by 1 base and J by 2 bases, with 10 bases of the junction left unmatched. The CDR3 spells CASSLGRAGGVAYEQYF. CDR3 DNA: TGTGCCAGCAGCTTAGGGCGGGCGGGGGGAGTCGCCTACGAGCAGTACTTC.

By share of the sample, this clone is medium-sized. The gene calls are TRBV7-6 and TRBJ2-3; 8 bases line up with TRBD2. J lost 0 bases, V lost 3 bases, and 2 bases had no gene match. This CDR3 comprises 15 residues. CDR1 is SGHVS, CDR2 FNYEAQ, per germline. DNA of the CDR3: TGTGCCAGCAGCTTTAGCGGGATGAGCACAGATACGCAGTATTTT. Translated: CASSFSGMSTDTQYF.

This chain uses TRBV5-1 with TRBJ2-5; D might be TRBD2 (5 bases). The CDR3 loop spans 16 amino acids. V was clipped by 3 bases and J by 1 base, with 16 bases between them. The germline V gene encodes CDR1 SGHRS and CDR2 YFSETQ. This CDR3 reads CASSSGGGTGQETQYF. Here the CDR3 DNA reads TGCGCCAGCAGCTCTGGTGGAGGCACGGGCCAAGAGACCCAGTACTTC.

This clone was counted only a few times. The J gene is TRBJ1-5, the V gene TRBV19, with D possibly TRBD1 on 5 matching bases. CDR1 is LNHDA, CDR2 SQIVND, per germline (reference sequence). The V gene lost 10 bases and the J gene lost 6 bases, with 13 bases spanning the gap. The CDR3 spans 12 residues. The CDR3 DNA reads TGTGCCACCTCAGGGTTGGGTCAGCCCCAGCATTTT. Translating it yields CATSGLGQPQHF.

The chain has TRBV11-2 and TRBJ1-1, with a weak D call TRBD1 (6 bases). The V end lost 0 bases, the J end lost 1 base, and 12 bases lay between the germline ends. Germline-derived CDR1 and CDR2 are SGHAT and FQNNGV. The CDR3 consists of 16 residues. This CDR3 is CASSLEWGRSNTEAFF. The DNA for the CDR3 is TGTGCCAGCAGCTTAGAATGGGGGCGTTCGAACACTGAAGCTTTCTTT.

This sequence joins TRBV7-8 and TRBJ2-1, with D perhaps matching TRBD1 (7 bases). V lost 4 bases and J lost 7, with 14 bases in between. The CDR3 sequence is 14 residues long. Germline CDR1 and CDR2: SGHVS and FQNEAQ. The CDR3 spells CASSSSQGGNEQFF. The CDR3 region has the DNA TGTGCCAGCAGCTCTTCCCAGGGGGGAAATGAGCAGTTCTTC.

The sample holds a few counts of this clone. The chain combines TRBV5-1 with TRBJ1-1, with D perhaps TRBD1 (6 bases). The CDR3 consists of 13 residues. CDR1 and CDR2 (germline): SGHRS, YFSETQ. The V and J ends lost 3 bases and 4 bases respectively, with 10 bases between them. The CDR3 nucleotides are TGCGCCAGCAGCTCGGACAGAGGCACTGAAGCTTTCTTT. Translation gives CASSSDRGTEAFF.

This clone was seen a few times. The chain carries TRBV19 and TRBJ1-2; 8 nucleotides line up with TRBD1. Germline V lookup: CDR1 LNHDA, CDR2 SQIVND (reference sequence). V dropped 4 bases and J dropped 9; count of bases not matched to a gene: 7. CDR3 size: 13 residues. The CDR3, as DNA: TGTGCCAGTAGTACCTCGGACAGGGTCAGCTACACCTTC. Translated, it gives CASSTSDRVSYTF. Full variable domain (outside the CDR3, taken from reference TRBV19 and TRBJ1-2): DGGITQSPKYLFRKEGQNVTLSCEQNLNHDAMYWYRQDPGQGLRLIYYSQIVNDFQKGDIAEGYSVSREKKESFPLTVTSAQKNPTAFYLCASSTSDRVSYTFGSGTRLTVV.

The V gene is TRBV18, the J gene TRBJ1-2, with 8 positions matching TRBD1. Germline CDR1 KGHSH, CDR2 LQKENI. V was pared by 0 bases and J by 6 bases, with 6 bases of the junction left unmatched. The CDR3 spans 15 residues. CDR3 bases: TGTGCCAGCTCACCACCGTTTCAGGGGGCCCATGGCTACACCTTC. This sequence encodes CASSPPFQGAHGYTF.

The gene calls are TRBV7-3 and TRBJ2-7; 10 positions match TRBD1. J gave up 5 bases and V 3 bases, and 1 base lay outside the gene matches. The CDR3 runs 13 residues. Germline V gene data show CDR1 as SGHTA and CDR2 as FQGTGA. CDR3 bases: TGTGCCAGCAGCTTTGGACAGGGGGACGAGCAGTACTTC. Its translation: CASSFGQGDEQYF.

This clone is a singleton in its sample. The genes are TRBV7-8 and TRBJ2-3; D perhaps matches TRBD2 (5 bases). V dropped 0 bases and J dropped 5 bases, with 6 bases sitting between them. The CDR3 is made up of 13 amino acids. The germline V gene encodes CDR1 SGHVS and CDR2 FQNEAQ. The CDR3 DNA reads TGTGCCAGCAGCTTAGCCGAGGGAGATACGCAGTATTTT. It translates to CASSLAEGDTQYF.

The genes are TRBV6-5 and TRBJ1-1; 7 bases agree with TRBD1. Trimming cost V 0 bases and J 3 bases; bases outside gene matches: 4. The CDR3 extends over 15 amino acids. The germline CDR1 and CDR2 sequences are MNHEY and SVGAGI. The CDR3 here is CASSYSSRGDTEAFF. The CDR3 nucleotides read TGTGCCAGCAGTTACTCGTCCAGGGGGGACACTGAAGCTTTCTTT.

The genes are TRBV7-2 and TRBJ2-3; D is perhaps TRBD2 (5 bases). The CDR3 covers 16 residues. V was clipped by 4 bases and J by 0 bases, with 14 bases between them. Germline assignment: CDR1 SGHTA and CDR2 FQGNSA. The CDR3 spells CASSSGLAISTDTQYF. Here the CDR3 DNA reads TGTGCCAGCAGCTCCGGACTGGCGATCAGCACAGATACGCAGTATTTT.

This clone has just a few counts. The chain links TRBV29-1 to TRBJ2-5; 7 bases map to TRBD2. Losses at the gene ends were 4 bases for V and 4 bases for J; bases not matched to a gene: 9. This CDR3 is built from 14 residues. Germline CDR1 reads SQVTM; CDR2 reads ANQGSEA. The chain's CDR3 is CSVGKSWGGETQYF. The CDR3 nucleotides are TGCAGCGTTGGTAAATCGTGGGGGGGAGAGACCCAGTACTTC.

This clone has just a few counts. The chain is built from TRBV5-4 and TRBJ2-3; TRBD2 might be the D (6 bases). The length of the CDR3 is 13 residues. V dropped 2 bases and J dropped 8 bases, with 12 bases sitting between them. Germline CDR1 reads SGHNT; CDR2 reads YYREEE (reference sequence). The CDR3 region has the DNA TGTGCCAGCAGCTTTGAAGGGCGGGGTACGCAGTATTTT. Translating gives CASSFEGRGTQYF.